This passage covers 19 T cell receptor beta chains from one sample sequenced in a study of OX40 agonist ivuxolimab in advanced cancers. Generated by immunoSEQ multiplex PCR, the TCRdb table keeps only in-frame clones and is missing some. The sample has tens of thousands of clones; around 77% are singletons. Sequencing used CD4+ or CD8+ T cells sorted from blood, obtained in a trial of the OX40 agonist ivuxolimab. These receptors came from an adult with an advanced solid tumor such as melanoma, head and neck, liver or kidney cancer.

V usage is TRBV7-9 and J usage is TRBJ2-4; 9 nucleotides match TRBD2. Germline values: CDR1 SEHNR, CDR2 FQNEAQ (reference sequence). The V and J ends lost 5 bases and 5 bases, in that order; junction bases with no gene match: 13. The CDR3 runs 17 residues. The CDR3 spells CASSPWSGGGDQNIQYF. The CDR3 DNA reads as TGTGCCAGCAGCCCCTGGAGTGGCGGGGGGGATCAAAACATTCAGTACTTC.

The gene calls are TRBV29-1 and TRBJ2-5; possibly TRBD2 for D (6 bases). The CDR3 length is 12 residues. The germline V gene has CDR1 SQVTM and CDR2 ANQGSEA. The germline V and J ends were trimmed by 7 bases and 3 bases, with 12 bases remaining between them. The CDR3, as DNA: TGCAGCGCCTCCGGAGGGGAAGAGACCCAGTACTTC. Amino acids: CSASGGEETQYF.

The rearrangement uses TRBV7-3 and TRBJ2-2; D is ambiguous. V lost 6 bases to trimming and J lost 6 bases, with 11 bases between them. This CDR3 comprises 13 residues. CDR1 is SGHTA and CDR2 is FQGTGA in the germline V gene. The chain's CDR3 is CASSLDSPGELFF. CDR3 nucleotide sequence: TGTGCCAGCAGTCTGGATTCCCCCGGGGAGCTGTTTTTT.

The V gene is TRBV5-1, the J gene TRBJ1-2, with 7 bases identical to TRBD1. CDR1 and CDR2 (germline): SGHRS, YFSETQ. J gave up 4 bases and V 2 bases, and 5 bases lay outside the gene matches. The CDR3 totals 14 residues. CDR3 sequence: CASSLTGTVYGYTF. The CDR3, as DNA: TGCGCCAGCAGCTTAACCGGGACAGTCTATGGCTACACCTTC.

This clone was seen just once. The chain combines TRBV11-2 with TRBJ1-2, with a possible D match to TRBD1 (5 bases). This CDR3 spans 14 amino acids. The germline CDR1 and CDR2 sequences are SGHAT and FQNNGV. V dropped 5 bases and J dropped 4 bases, with 14 bases sitting between them. CDR3 bases: TGTGCCAGCAGCGTTTCTCAGGACACCTATGGCTACACCTTC. Its translation is CASSVSQDTYGYTF.

This chain connects TRBV5-1 to TRBJ2-1; tentative D call: TRBD2 (6 bases). Trimming took 0 bases from V and 5 from J, leaving 12 bases between them. CDR3 size: 15 residues. Germline V gives CDR1 SGHRS, CDR2 YFSETQ. The chain's CDR3 is CASSLGGRPDNEQFF. CDR3 nucleotides: TGCGCCAGCAGCTTGGGAGGGAGGCCCGACAATGAGCAGTTCTTC.

The rearrangement joins TRBV5-1 to TRBJ1-4; D not resolved. Trimming took off 4 bases at V and 3 bases at J, with 13 bases between the two ends. CDR3 size: 15 residues. CDR1 is SGHRS, CDR2 YFSETQ, per germline. As DNA, the CDR3 is TGCGCCAGCAGCGACCCTCTTAGGCCTAATGAAAAACTGTTTTTT. It codes for CASSDPLRPNEKLFF.

The chain is built from TRBV7-8 and TRBJ2-2; 11 bases agree with TRBD2. This CDR3 comprises 17 residues. In germline, CDR1 is SGHVS, CDR2 FQNEAQ. V lost 0 bases to trimming and J lost 5 bases; unmatched junction nucleotides: 5. CDR3 amino acids: CASSLAPSGRLTGELFF. The CDR3 bases are TGTGCCAGCAGCTTAGCGCCTAGCGGGAGGTTAACCGGGGAGCTGTTTTTT. The full variable domain, with the rest looked up from reference TRBV7-8 and TRBJ2-2, is GAGVSQSPRYKVAKRGQDVALRCDPISGHVSLFWYQQALGQGPEFLTYFQNEAQLDKSGLPSDRFFAERPEGSVSTLKIQRTQQEDSAVYLCASSLAPSGRLTGELFFGEGSRLTVL.

The chain combines TRBV6-6 with TRBJ1-6, with 8 positions matching TRBD1. Germline CDR1 and CDR2: MNHNY and SVGAGI (reference sequence). CDR3 length: 13 residues. After removal of 5 bases from V and 8 bases from J, the junction contained 2 bases not matched to a gene. The CDR3 DNA is TGTGCCAGCAGTCCGGACAGGGATTCACCCCTCCACTTT. The encoded protein is CASSPDRDSPLHF.

J is TRBJ2-2 and V is TRBV9, with 8 positions matching TRBD2. Germline V gives CDR1 SGDLS, CDR2 YYNGEE. V shed 2 bases and J 0 bases; nucleotides not matched to a gene: 3. The CDR3 runs 16 residues. CDR3 loop: CASSVFGRANTGELFF. Here the CDR3 DNA reads TGTGCCAGCAGCGTCTTCGGGAGGGCGAACACCGGGGAGCTGTTTTTT.

In its sample, this clone was seen a few times. The chain joins TRBV7-3 to TRBJ2-5; no clear D. This CDR3 region has 11 residues. Trimming stripped 5 bases from V and 1 base from J, with 2 bases between. CDR1 is SGHTA, CDR2 FQGTGA, per germline. CDR3 nucleotide sequence: TGTGCCAGCAGCCTCCAAGAGACCCAGTACTTC. It codes for CASSLQETQYF.

Notes on this clone: The same CDR3 can be traced to other DNA sequences in this sample. This rearrangement joins TRBV14 to TRBJ2-6; D possibly corresponds to TRBD1 (6 bases). The length of the CDR3 is 13 residues. Trimming shortened V by 6 bases and J by 4 bases, and 7 bases separated the two germline ends. CDR1 and CDR2 from the germline V gene are SGHDN and FVKESK. For the CDR3, the DNA is TGTGCCAGCAGGGGGACAGGGGCCAACGTCCTGACTTTC. Translation: CASRGTGANVLTF.

The V and J genes are TRBV19 and TRBJ2-1, with a possible D match to TRBD1 (5 bases). There are 14 residues in the CDR3. Germline CDR1 is LNHDA and CDR2 is SQIVND (reference sequence). V was clipped by 2 bases and J by 5 bases, with 10 bases between them. This CDR3 is CASSISGLDNEQFF. DNA for the CDR3: TGTGCCAGTAGTATATCAGGGCTGGACAATGAGCAGTTCTTC.

This chain uses TRBV6-6 with TRBJ1-1, with unresolved D. CDR1 and CDR2 from the germline V gene are MNHNY and SVGAGI (reference sequence). Trimming shortened V by 0 bases and J by 0 bases, and 8 bases separated the two germline ends. This CDR3 spans 15 amino acids. The CDR3, as DNA: TGTGCCAGCAGTTACTCTTGGCAGTTGAACACTGAAGCTTTCTTT. Translating it yields CASSYSWQLNTEAFF.

The CDR3: CASSLEIGANTEAFF. As DNA, the CDR3 is TGCGCCAGCAGCTTGGAAATAGGGGCGAACACTGAAGCTTTCTTT. This chain links TRBV5-1 with TRBJ1-1, with TRBD1 as a possible D gene (5 bases). This CDR3 is built from 15 residues. From germline, CDR1 is SGHRS and CDR2 YFSETQ. V lost 0 bases and J 1 base, leaving 10 bases between the germline ends.

The J gene is TRBJ2-3, the V gene TRBV21-1. TRBV21-1 is a documented pseudogene. The CDR3 sequence is 15 residues long. In DNA, the CDR3 is TGTGCCAGCAGCAAAGACTTCCCAGGCACAGATACGCAGTATTTT. Its translation is CASSKDFPGTDTQYF.

In this sample, this clone turned up a few times. The V call is TRBV6-5, the J call TRBJ1-1; unclear D gene. CDR1 and CDR2 from the germline V gene are MNHEY and SVGAGI. The CDR3 is 14 residues long. V lost 2 bases and J 1 base, leaving 8 bases between the germline ends. CDR3 coding DNA: TGTGCCAGCAGTTACGGCCCGGGGAACACTGAAGCTTTCTTT. Translation: CASSYGPGNTEAFF.

This clone was counted once. This rearrangement joins TRBV28 to TRBJ2-7; either TRBD1 or TRBD2 may fit D (5 bases each). Trimming stripped 3 bases from V and 1 base from J, with 13 bases between. Germline loops: CDR1 MDHEN, CDR2 SYDVKM. The CDR3 is 15 residues long. The CDR3 reads CASSFAGALSYEQYF. The CDR3 DNA follows: TGTGCCAGCAGTTTCGCCGGGGCCCTTTCCTACGAGCAGTACTTC. The full variable domain, rest sourced from reference TRBV28 and TRBJ2-7, is DVKVTQSSRYLVKRTGEKVFLECVQDMDHENMFWYRQDPGLGLRLIYFSYDVKMKEKGDIPEGYSVSREKKERFSLILESASTNQTSMYLCASSFAGALSYEQYFGPGTRLTVT.

The chain carries TRBV18 and TRBJ2-4; TRBD1 matches at 7 bases. This CDR3 is built from 15 residues. From germline, CDR1 is KGHSH and CDR2 LQKENI. This CDR3 is CAEKSTKGAKNIQYF. CDR3 nucleotide sequence: TGTGCAGAGAAGTCCACTAAGGGGGCGAAAAACATTCAGTACTTC. Filled out from reference TRBV18 and TRBJ2-4, the complete variable domain reads NAGVMQNPRHLVRRRGQEARLRCSPMKGHSHVYWYRQLPEEGLKFMVYLQKENIIDESGMPKERFSAEFPKEGPSILRIQQVVRGDSAAYFCAEKSTKGAKNIQYFGAGTRLSVL.